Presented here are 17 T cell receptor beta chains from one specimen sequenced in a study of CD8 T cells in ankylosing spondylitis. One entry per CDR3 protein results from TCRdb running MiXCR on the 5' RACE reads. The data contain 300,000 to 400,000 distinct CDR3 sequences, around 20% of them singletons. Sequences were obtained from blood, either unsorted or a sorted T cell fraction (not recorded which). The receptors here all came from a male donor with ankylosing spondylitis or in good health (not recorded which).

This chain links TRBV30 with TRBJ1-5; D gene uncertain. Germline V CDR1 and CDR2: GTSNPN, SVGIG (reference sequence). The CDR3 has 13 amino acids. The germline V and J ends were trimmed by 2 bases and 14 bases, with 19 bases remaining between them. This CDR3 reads CAWSPTPGYPKHF. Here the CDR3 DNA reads TGTGCCTGGAGTCCAACTCCGGGCTACCCCAAGCATTTT.

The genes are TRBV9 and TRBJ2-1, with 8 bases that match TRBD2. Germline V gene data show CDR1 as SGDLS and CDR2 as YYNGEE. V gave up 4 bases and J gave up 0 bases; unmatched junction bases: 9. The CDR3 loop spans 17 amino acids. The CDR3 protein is CASSHTPAGGSYNEQFF. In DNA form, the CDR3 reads TGTGCCAGCAGCCACACCCCGGCGGGGGGCTCCTACAATGAGCAGTTCTTC. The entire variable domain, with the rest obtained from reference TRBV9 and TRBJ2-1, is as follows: DSGVTQTPKHLITATGQRVTLRCSPRSGDLSVYWYQQSLDQGLQFLIQYYNGEERAKGNILERFSAQQFPDLHSELNLSSLELGDSALYFCASSHTPAGGSYNEQFFGPGTRLTVL.

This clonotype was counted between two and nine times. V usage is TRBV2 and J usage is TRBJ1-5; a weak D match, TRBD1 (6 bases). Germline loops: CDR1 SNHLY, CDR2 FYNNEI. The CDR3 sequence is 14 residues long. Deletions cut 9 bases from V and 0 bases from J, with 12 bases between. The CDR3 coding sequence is TGTGCCAGTGAACAGGGCCATAGCAATCAGCCCCAGCATTTT. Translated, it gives CASEQGHSNQPQHF. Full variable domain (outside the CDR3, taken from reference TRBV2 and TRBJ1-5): EPEVTQTPSHQVTQMGQEVILRCVPISNHLYFYWYRQILGQKVEFLVSFYNNEISEKSEIFDDQFSVERPDGSNFTLKIRSTKLEDSAMYFCASEQGHSNQPQHFGDGTRLSIL.

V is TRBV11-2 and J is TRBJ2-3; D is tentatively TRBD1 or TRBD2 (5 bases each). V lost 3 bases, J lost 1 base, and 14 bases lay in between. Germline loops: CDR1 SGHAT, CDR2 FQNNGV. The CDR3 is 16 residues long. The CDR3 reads CASSFSGTGRTDTQYF. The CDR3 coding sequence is TGTGCCAGCAGCTTCAGCGGTACAGGACGCACAGATACGCAGTATTTT. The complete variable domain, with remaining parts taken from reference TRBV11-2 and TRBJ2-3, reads EAGVAQSPRYKIIEKRQSVAFWCNPISGHATLYWYQQILGQGPKLLIQFQNNGVVDDSQLPKDRFSAERLKGVDSTLKIQPAKLEDSAVYLCASSFSGTGRTDTQYFGPGTRLTVL.

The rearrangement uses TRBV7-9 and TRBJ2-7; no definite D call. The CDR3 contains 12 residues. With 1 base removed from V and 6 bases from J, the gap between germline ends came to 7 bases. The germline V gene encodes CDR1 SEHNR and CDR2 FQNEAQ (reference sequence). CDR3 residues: CASSLGPAEQYF. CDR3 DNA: TGTGCCAGCAGCTTAGGACCTGCCGAGCAGTACTTC.

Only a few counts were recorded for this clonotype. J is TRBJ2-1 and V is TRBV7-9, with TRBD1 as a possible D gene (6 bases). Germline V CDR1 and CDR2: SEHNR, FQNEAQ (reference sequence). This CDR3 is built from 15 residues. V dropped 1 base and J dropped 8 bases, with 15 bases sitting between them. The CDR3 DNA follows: TGTGCCAGCAGCTTAGTGGAACAGGGTGTCGATGAGCAGTTCTTC. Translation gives CASSLVEQGVDEQFF.

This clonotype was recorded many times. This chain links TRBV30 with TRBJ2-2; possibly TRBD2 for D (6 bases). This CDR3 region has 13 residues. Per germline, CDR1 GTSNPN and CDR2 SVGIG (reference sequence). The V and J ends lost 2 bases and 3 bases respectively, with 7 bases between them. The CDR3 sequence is CAWSWGDTGELFF. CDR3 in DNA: TGTGCCTGGAGTTGGGGGGACACCGGGGAGCTGTTTTTT.

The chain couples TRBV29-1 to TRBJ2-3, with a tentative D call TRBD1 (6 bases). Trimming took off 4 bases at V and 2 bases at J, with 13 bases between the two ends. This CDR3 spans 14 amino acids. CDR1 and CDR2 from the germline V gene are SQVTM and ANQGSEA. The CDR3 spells CSVGRQAITDTQYF. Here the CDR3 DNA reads TGCAGCGTTGGACGACAGGCGATCACAGATACGCAGTATTTT.

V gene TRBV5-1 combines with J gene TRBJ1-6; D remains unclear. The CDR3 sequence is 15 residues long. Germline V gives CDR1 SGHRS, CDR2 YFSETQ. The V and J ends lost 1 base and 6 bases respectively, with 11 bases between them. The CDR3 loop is CASSLFSSPNSPLHF. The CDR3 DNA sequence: TGCGCCAGCAGCTTGTTTTCCAGCCCTAATTCACCCCTCCACTTT.

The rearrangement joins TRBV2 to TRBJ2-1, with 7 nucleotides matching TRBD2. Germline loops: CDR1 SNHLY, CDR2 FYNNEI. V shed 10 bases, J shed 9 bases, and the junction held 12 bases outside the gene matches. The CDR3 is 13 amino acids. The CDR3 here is CATWTSFSPEQFF. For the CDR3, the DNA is TGTGCCACCTGGACTAGTTTTAGTCCTGAGCAGTTCTTC.

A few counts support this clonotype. CDR3 amino acids: CASSGGREGQTQYF. CDR3 bases: TGTGCCAGCAGTGGGGGCAGGGAGGGACAGACCCAGTACTTC. The rearrangement uses TRBV6-1 and TRBJ2-5, with TRBD2 matching over 7 bases. This CDR3 region has 14 residues. The V and J ends lost 4 bases and 6 bases, in that order; junction bases with no gene match: 8. Looked up from germline, CDR1 is MNHNS and CDR2 is SASEGT.

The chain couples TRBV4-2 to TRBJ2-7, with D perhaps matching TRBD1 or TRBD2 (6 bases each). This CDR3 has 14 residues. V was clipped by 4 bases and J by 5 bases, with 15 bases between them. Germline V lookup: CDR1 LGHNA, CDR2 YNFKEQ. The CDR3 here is CASSPLWGDNEQYF. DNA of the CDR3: TGTGCCAGCAGCCCCCTATGGGGGGACAACGAGCAGTACTTC.

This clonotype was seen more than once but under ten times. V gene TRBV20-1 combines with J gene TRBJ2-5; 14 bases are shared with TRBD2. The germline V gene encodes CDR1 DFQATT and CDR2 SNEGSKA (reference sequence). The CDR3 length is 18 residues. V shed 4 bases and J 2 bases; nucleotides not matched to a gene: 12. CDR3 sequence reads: CSATAGEWTSGGQETQYF. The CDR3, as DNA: TGCAGTGCTACAGCAGGGGAGTGGACTAGCGGGGGGCAAGAGACCCAGTACTTC.

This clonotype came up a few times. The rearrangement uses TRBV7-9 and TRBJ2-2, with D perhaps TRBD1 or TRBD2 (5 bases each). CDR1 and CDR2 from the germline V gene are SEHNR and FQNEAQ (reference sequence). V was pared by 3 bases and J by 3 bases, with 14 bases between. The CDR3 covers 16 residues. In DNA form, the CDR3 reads TGTGCCAGCAGCTTCCGGGACGTATACGACACCGGGGAGCTGTTTTTT. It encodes CASSFRDVYDTGELFF.

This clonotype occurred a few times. The CDR3 coding sequence is TGCGCCAGCAGCTTGTTGGGGGTCGATGAGCAGTTCTTC. Amino acids: CASSLLGVDEQFF. The chain recombines TRBV5-1 with TRBJ2-1; perhaps D is TRBD1 or TRBD2 (5 bases each). Trimming shortened V by 1 base and J by 8 bases, and 10 bases separated the two germline ends. The germline V gene encodes CDR1 SGHRS and CDR2 YFSETQ. CDR3 length: 13 residues.

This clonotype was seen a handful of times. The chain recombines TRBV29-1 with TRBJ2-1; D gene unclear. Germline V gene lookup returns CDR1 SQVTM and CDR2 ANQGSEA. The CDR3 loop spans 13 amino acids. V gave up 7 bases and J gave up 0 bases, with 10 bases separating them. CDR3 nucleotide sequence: TGCAGCGGAGAGATAAGCTCCTACAATGAGCAGTTCTTC. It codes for CSGEISSYNEQFF.

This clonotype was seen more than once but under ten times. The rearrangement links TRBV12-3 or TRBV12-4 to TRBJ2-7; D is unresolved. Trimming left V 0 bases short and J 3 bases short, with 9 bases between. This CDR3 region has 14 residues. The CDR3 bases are TGTGCCAGCAGTTTAGCCCGCATCCGCTACGAGCAGTACTTC. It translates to CASSLARIRYEQYF.